The T cell receptor (beta chain) under discussion was sequenced for a study of shared clonotypes between healthy human individuals. Study in general: A couple of female and three male donors aged 18 to 49 were enrolled.

Germline assignment: CDR1 SGDLS and CDR2 YYNGEE. CDR3 length: 15 amino acids. V was clipped by 0 bases and J by 4 bases; unmatched bases: 6. Regarding the study as a whole: Naive CD4 clonotypes were shared across a handful of donors at roughly 5%.

As concerns this clone: No antigen is known for it.

Naive CD8 cells comprised CD45RO-negative, CCR7-positively selected cells, excluding terminally differentiated effector memory CD45RA+ cells. Donors were healthy HIV-negative adults without recent acute infections or vaccinations. TCRdb's copy holds only in-frame clones and misses some; the assay was immunoSEQ multiplex PCR. The table has 500,000 to 700,000 clones, approximately 95% seen once; the top ten hold about 0.11%. This TCR was sampled from a woman in her twenties or thirties in good health. The sequenced sample consisted of naive CD8+ T cells sorted from blood. The genes are TRBV9 and TRBJ2-7, with 8 bases lining up with TRBD1. This CDR3 is CASSVGEGTGYEQYF. In nucleotides, the CDR3 is TGTGCCAGCAGCGTAGGAGAAGGGACAGGATACGAGCAGTACTTC.